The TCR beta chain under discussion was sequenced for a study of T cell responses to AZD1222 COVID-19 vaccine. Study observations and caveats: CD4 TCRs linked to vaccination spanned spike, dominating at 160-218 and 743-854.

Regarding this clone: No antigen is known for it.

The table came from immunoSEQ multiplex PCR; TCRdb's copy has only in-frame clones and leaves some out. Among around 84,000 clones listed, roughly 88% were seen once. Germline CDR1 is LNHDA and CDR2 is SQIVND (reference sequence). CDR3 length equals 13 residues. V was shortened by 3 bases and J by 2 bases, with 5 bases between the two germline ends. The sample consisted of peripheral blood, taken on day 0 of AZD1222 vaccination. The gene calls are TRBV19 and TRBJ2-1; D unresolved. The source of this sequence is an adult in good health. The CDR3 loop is CASSIGPYNEQFF. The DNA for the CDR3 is TGTGCCAGTAGTATCGGGCCCTACAATGAGCAGTTCTTC.